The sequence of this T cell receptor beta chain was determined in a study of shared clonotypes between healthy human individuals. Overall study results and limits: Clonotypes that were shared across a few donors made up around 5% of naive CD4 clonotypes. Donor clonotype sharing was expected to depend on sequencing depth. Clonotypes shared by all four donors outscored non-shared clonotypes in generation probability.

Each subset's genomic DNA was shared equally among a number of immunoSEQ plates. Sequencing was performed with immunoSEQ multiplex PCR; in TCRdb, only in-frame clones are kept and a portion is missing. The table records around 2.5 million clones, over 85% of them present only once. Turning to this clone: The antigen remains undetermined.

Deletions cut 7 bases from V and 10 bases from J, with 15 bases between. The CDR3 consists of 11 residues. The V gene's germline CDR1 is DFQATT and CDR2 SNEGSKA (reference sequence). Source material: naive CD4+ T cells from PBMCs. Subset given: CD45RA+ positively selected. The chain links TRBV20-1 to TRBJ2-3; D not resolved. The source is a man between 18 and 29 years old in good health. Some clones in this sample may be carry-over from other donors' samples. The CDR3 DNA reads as TGCAGTGTCGCTCCCATTTTGGCGCAGTATTTT. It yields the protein CSVAPILAQYF.